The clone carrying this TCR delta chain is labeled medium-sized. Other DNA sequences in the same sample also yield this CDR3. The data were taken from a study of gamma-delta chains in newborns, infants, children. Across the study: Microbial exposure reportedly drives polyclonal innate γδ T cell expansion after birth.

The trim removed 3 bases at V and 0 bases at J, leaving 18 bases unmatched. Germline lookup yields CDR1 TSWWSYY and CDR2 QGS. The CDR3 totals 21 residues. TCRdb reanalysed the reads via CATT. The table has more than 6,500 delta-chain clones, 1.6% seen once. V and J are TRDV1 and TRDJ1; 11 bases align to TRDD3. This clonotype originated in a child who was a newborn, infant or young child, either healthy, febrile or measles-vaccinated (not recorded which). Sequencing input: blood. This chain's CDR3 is CALGDCFPHWGIRGYTDKLIF. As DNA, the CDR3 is TGTGCTCTTGGGGATTGCTTCCCACACTGGGGGATAAGGGGGTACACCGATAAACTCATCTTT.